A single sample is the source of the 30 T cell receptor beta chains below, sequenced in a study of blood T cell repertoires in COVID-19. Assay: immunoSEQ multiplex PCR; the TCRdb copy retains only in-frame clones and omits some. The sample records about 220,000 clones, 82% being singletons. Material for sequencing was PBMCs or T cells enriched from blood (not recorded which). These TCRs come from a woman aged 55-69 years who had recovered from COVID-19.

The V call is TRBV7-9, the J call TRBJ2-7; 8 bases fit TRBD2. The CDR3 is 15 residues long. Germline V lookup: CDR1 SEHNR, CDR2 FQNEAQ (reference sequence). V lost 5 bases and J lost 0; bases outside the gene matches: 6. Here the CDR3 DNA reads TGTGCCAGCAGCCAGGGACTAGTAGGCTCCTACGAGCAGTACTTC. Translated, it gives CASSQGLVGSYEQYF.

The chain employs TRBV12-5 and TRBJ1-3; no clear D. V lost 5 bases to trimming and J lost 0 bases, with 11 bases between them. Germline values: CDR1 LGHNT, CDR2 FRNRAP. The length of the CDR3 is 15 residues. The CDR3 DNA reads TGTGCTAGTGGTGATGGGCAGACCTCTGGAAACACCATATATTTT. Protein product: CASGDGQTSGNTIYF.

The V and J genes are TRBV3-1 (or the pseudogene TRBV3-2) and TRBJ1-6, with TRBD1 matching 7 bases. J gave up 2 bases and V 0 bases, and 4 bases lay outside the gene matches. The CDR3 is 17 residues long. Germline CDR1 LGHDT, CDR2 YNNKEL (reference sequence). The CDR3 DNA reads as TGTGCCAGCAGCCAAGACTCCGGGACAGCCTATAATTCACCCCTCCACTTT. As protein: CASSQDSGTAYNSPLHF.

This chain links TRBV19 with TRBJ2-2; 14 bases fit TRBD2. Germline loops: CDR1 LNHDA, CDR2 SQIVND (reference sequence). V gave up 5 bases and J gave up 5 bases; unmatched junction bases: 13. This CDR3 is 19 amino acids long. This CDR3 is CASSGAGLAGASGTGELFF. CDR3 bases: TGTGCCAGTAGTGGGGCGGGACTAGCGGGAGCTTCTGGGACCGGGGAGCTGTTTTTT.

This chain uses TRBV9 with TRBJ2-7; D is uncertain. Trimming removed 0 bases at V and 4 bases at J, with 14 bases between. Looked up from germline, CDR1 is SGDLS and CDR2 is YYNGEE. The CDR3 consists of 15 residues. CDR3 bases: TGTGCCAGCAGCGTAGCTGCTAGTAATGTGTACGAGCAGTACTTC. It codes for CASSVAASNVYEQYF.

This rearrangement joins TRBV15 to TRBJ2-3; a possible D gene is TRBD1 (6 bases). Trimming cost V 3 bases and J 8 bases, with 15 bases left between them. Germline V gives CDR1 LNHNV, CDR2 YYDKDF (reference sequence). The CDR3 is made up of 14 amino acids. In nucleotides, the CDR3 is TGTGCCACCAGCAGCAAGTCACAGGGTGTTACGCAGTATTTT. The encoded protein is CATSSKSQGVTQYF.

The V and J genes are TRBV19 and TRBJ1-3; D is possibly TRBD1 (6 bases). CDR3 length: 17 residues. V lost 5 bases to trimming and J lost 3 bases, with 20 bases between them. Per germline, CDR1 LNHDA and CDR2 SQIVND (reference sequence). In nucleotides, the CDR3 is TGTGCCAGTAGTCCCCGGCGGGGGACAAGAGGTGGAAACACCATATATTTT. Translation gives CASSPRRGTRGGNTIYF.

V and J are TRBV5-1 and TRBJ2-3; TRBD2 agrees at 9 bases. The CDR3 covers 15 residues. The V gene end was trimmed by 5 bases and the J gene end by 4 bases; junction bases not matched to a gene: 8. The germline V gene has CDR1 SGHRS and CDR2 YFSETQ. The CDR3: CASRDTSGLPDTQYF. CDR3 nucleotide sequence: TGCGCCAGCAGAGATACTAGCGGGTTGCCAGATACGCAGTATTTT.

The chain employs TRBV7-9 and TRBJ2-1; the D gene is possibly TRBD2 (7 bases). The CDR3 extends over 15 amino acids. Germline V gives CDR1 SEHNR, CDR2 FQNEAQ (reference sequence). V lost 0 bases and J 6 bases, leaving 12 bases between the germline ends. CDR3 amino acids: CASSLAGGPSNEQFF. CDR3 in DNA: TGTGCCAGCAGCTTAGCGGGGGGGCCAAGCAATGAGCAGTTCTTC.

The chain uses TRBV3-1 (or the pseudogene TRBV3-2) and TRBJ2-5, with D perhaps TRBD2 (6 bases). V was trimmed by 0 bases and J by 0 bases, leaving 11 bases between them. In germline, CDR1 is LGHDT, CDR2 YNNKEL (reference sequence). The CDR3 runs to 16 residues. The CDR3 nucleotides are TGTGCCAGCAGCCAAGACGGGACGGGGGACCAAGAGACCCAGTACTTC. Its translation: CASSQDGTGDQETQYF.

The chain uses TRBV11-2 and TRBJ1-3; 8 bases are a match to TRBD1. With V trimmed by 5 bases and J by 3 bases, 3 bases remained unmatched. The germline CDR1 and CDR2 sequences are SGHAT and FQNNGV. The CDR3 has 14 amino acids. CDR3 loop: CASSAGQGGNTIYF. The CDR3 DNA reads as TGTGCCAGCAGCGCCGGACAGGGTGGAAACACCATATATTTT. Together with reference TRBV11-2 and TRBJ1-3, the CDR3 gives the full variable domain: EAGVAQSPRYKIIEKRQSVAFWCNPISGHATLYWYQQILGQGPKLLIQFQNNGVVDDSQLPKDRFSAERLKGVDSTLKIQPAKLEDSAVYLCASSAGQGGNTIYFGEGSWLTVV.

This chain connects TRBV7-9 to TRBJ2-3, with D maybe TRBD2 (5 bases). The CDR3 is 16 residues long. V was cut by 5 bases and J by 0 bases, with 15 bases left in between. Per germline, CDR1 SEHNR and CDR2 FQNEAQ (reference sequence). The CDR3 DNA reads as TGTGCCAGCAGCCCGACGGGGTTCTCTAGCACAGATACGCAGTATTTT. Its translation is CASSPTGFSSTDTQYF.

This sequence joins TRBV11-2 and TRBJ2-5; TRBD2 matches at 8 bases. The CDR3 sequence is 17 residues long. J was trimmed by 5 bases and V by 1 base; bases with no gene match: 12. Germline loops: CDR1 SGHAT, CDR2 FQNNGV. This CDR3 reads CASSLVREGGSSETQYF. In nucleotides, the CDR3 is TGTGCCAGCAGCTTAGTTCGGGAGGGCGGCTCGTCCGAGACCCAGTACTTC.

The chain carries TRBV12-5 and TRBJ2-2; possibly TRBD1 for D (7 bases). This CDR3 is 13 amino acids long. The V end was cut by 7 bases, the J end by 4 bases, with 10 bases between. The germline gives CDR1 LGHNT, CDR2 FRNRAP. In DNA form, the CDR3 reads TGTGCTAGTGATCAGGGGGGCACCGGGGAGCTGTTTTTT. Its protein is CASDQGGTGELFF.

This clone was detected once. The rearrangement joins TRBV19 to TRBJ2-7; D ambiguous. V was clipped by 1 base and J by 0 bases, with 10 bases between them. This CDR3 region has 15 residues. Per germline, CDR1 LNHDA and CDR2 SQIVND (reference sequence). In DNA form, the CDR3 reads TGTGCCAGTAGTATAGGAAGCGCGAGCTCCTACGAGCAGTACTTC. The encoded protein is CASSIGSASSYEQYF. Using reference TRBV19 and TRBJ2-7 for the parts outside the CDR3, the full variable domain is DGGITQSPKYLFRKEGQNVTLSCEQNLNHDAMYWYRQDPGQGLRLIYYSQIVNDFQKGDIAEGYSVSREKKESFPLTVTSAQKNPTAFYLCASSIGSASSYEQYFGPGTRLTVT.

This chain joins TRBV6-5 and TRBJ1-2, with D perhaps matching TRBD1 (5 bases). The CDR3 extends over 15 amino acids. In germline, CDR1 is MNHEY, CDR2 SVGAGI. Trimming left V 7 bases short and J 2 bases short, with 17 bases between. CDR3 coding DNA: TGTGCCAGCATACGCGACGGGCAGGGCAACTATGGCTACACCTTC. It translates to CASIRDGQGNYGYTF.

The chain recombines TRBV10-2 with TRBJ1-1; no clear D gene. Germline assignment: CDR1 WSHSY and CDR2 SAAADI. The CDR3 covers 15 residues. Trimming took 6 bases from V and 6 from J, leaving 20 bases between them. The CDR3 is CASSAALASSPEAFF. In DNA form, the CDR3 reads TGCGCCAGCAGCGCCGCCCTGGCCTCTTCTCCTGAAGCTTTCTTT.

This chain links TRBV9 with TRBJ2-7, with 12 bases lining up with TRBD1. The CDR3 covers 16 residues. From germline, CDR1 is SGDLS and CDR2 YYNGEE. Germline trimming cut 3 bases from V and 4 bases from J; bases unmatched to any gene: 8. CDR3 sequence reads: CASSAGPGQGAYEQYF. The CDR3 DNA is TGTGCCAGCAGCGCGGGACCGGGACAGGGGGCGTACGAGCAGTACTTC.

This sequence joins TRBV19 and TRBJ2-1, with 13 bases aligning to TRBD2. Germline lookup yields CDR1 LNHDA and CDR2 SQIVND (reference sequence). J lost 0 bases, V lost 5 bases, and 4 bases had no gene match. This CDR3 is 17 amino acids long. CDR3 sequence reads: CASSQGLAGPSYNEQFF. The CDR3 bases are TGTGCCAGTAGTCAGGGACTAGCGGGACCCTCCTACAATGAGCAGTTCTTC. The complete variable domain, with remaining parts taken from reference TRBV19 and TRBJ2-1, reads DGGITQSPKYLFRKEGQNVTLSCEQNLNHDAMYWYRQDPGQGLRLIYYSQIVNDFQKGDIAEGYSVSREKKESFPLTVTSAQKNPTAFYLCASSQGLAGPSYNEQFFGPGTRLTVL.

The rearrangement joins TRBV24-1 to TRBJ2-1; the D is unclear. Trimming pared 3 bases from V and 4 bases from J, leaving 3 bases between. This CDR3 contains 12 residues. Germline V lookup: CDR1 KGHDR, CDR2 SFDVKD. The CDR3 coding sequence is TGTGCCACCAGTGATCCGTACAATGAGCAGTTCTTC. Residues: CATSDPYNEQFF.

This clone was picked up one time. V usage is TRBV10-3 and J usage is TRBJ2-2, with TRBD2 as a possible D gene (5 bases). The CDR3 is 15 residues long. V was pared by 8 bases and J by 3 bases, with 16 bases between. The germline V gene encodes CDR1 ENHRY and CDR2 SYGVKD. CDR3 bases: TGTGCCATCGCGAGTATGGACTCAGACACCGGGGAGCTGTTTTTT. It is translated as CAIASMDSDTGELFF.

Concerning this clone: Other DNA sequences in this sample translate to the same CDR3. Here the CDR3 reads CASSLQASSYEQYF. CDR3 nucleotide sequence: TGCGCCAGCAGCTTACAGGCGAGCTCCTACGAGCAGTACTTC. This chain uses TRBV5-1 with TRBJ2-7; tentative D call: TRBD1 (5 bases). CDR1 is SGHRS and CDR2 is YFSETQ in the germline V gene. With 2 bases removed from V and 0 bases from J, the gap between germline ends came to 9 bases. There are 14 residues in the CDR3.

Here the CDR3 reads CASSSGTGMETQYF. The CDR3 DNA follows: TGTGCCAGCAGTTCCGGGACAGGGATGGAGACCCAGTACTTC. This chain links TRBV7-2 with TRBJ2-5, with TRBD1 matching 9 bases. Germline assignment: CDR1 SGHTA and CDR2 FQGNSA. V was clipped by 6 bases and J by 5 bases; unmatched bases: 7. The CDR3 is 14 amino acids.

In this sample, this clone turned up a few times. V and J are TRBV6-5 and TRBJ1-2; D call uncertain. From germline, CDR1 is MNHEY and CDR2 SVGAGI. The CDR3 extends over 14 amino acids. Trimming left V 7 bases short and J 4 bases short, with 16 bases between. CDR3 region: CASTSQVAGYGYTF. CDR3 nucleotides: TGTGCCAGCACCTCTCAAGTAGCGGGCTATGGCTACACCTTC.

The chain is built from TRBV11-2 and TRBJ2-3; D is perhaps TRBD1 (6 bases). The V end lost 2 bases, the J end lost 5 bases, and 8 bases lay between the germline ends. Looked up from germline, CDR1 is SGHAT and CDR2 is FQNNGV. The CDR3 totals 13 residues. The DNA of the CDR3 is TGTGCCAGCAGCTTATTCAGGGGAGATACGCAGTATTTT. It specifies CASSLFRGDTQYF.

The rearrangement links TRBV3-1 (or the pseudogene TRBV3-2) to TRBJ1-4; 9 nucleotides agree with TRBD1. Per germline, CDR1 LGHDT and CDR2 YNNKEL (reference sequence). The CDR3 covers 15 residues. The V gene end was trimmed by 4 bases and the J gene end by 5 bases; junction bases not matched to a gene: 5. CDR3 sequence (DNA): TGTGCCAGCAGCCGGGAAGGGACAGGGAATGAAAAACTGTTTTTT. Its protein is CASSREGTGNEKLFF.

The gene calls are TRBV5-1 and TRBJ1-2; 7 nucleotides match TRBD1. CDR3 size: 15 residues. V was clipped by 0 bases and J by 8 bases; unmatched bases: 10. Germline V CDR1 and CDR2: SGHRS, YFSETQ. CDR3 bases: TGCGCCAGCAGCTTGGGACGCGACAGGGTAGCGGGCTACACCTTC. Translated: CASSLGRDRVAGYTF.

The chain uses TRBV4-2 and TRBJ2-3; 12 bases map to TRBD2. CDR3 length equals 18 residues. The V gene's germline CDR1 is LGHNA and CDR2 YNFKEQ. Germline trimming cut 1 base from V and 1 base from J; bases unmatched to any gene: 6. The CDR3 region is CASSQGLAGGPGTDTQYF. Written as DNA, the CDR3 is TGTGCCAGCAGCCAAGGGCTAGCGGGGGGGCCCGGCACAGATACGCAGTATTTT.

This chain links TRBV5-6 with TRBJ1-1; D is possibly TRBD1 (6 bases). This CDR3 is 14 amino acids long. From germline, CDR1 is SGHDT and CDR2 YYEEEE. V gave up 4 bases and J gave up 1 base, with 11 bases separating them. CDR3 coding DNA: TGTGCCAGCAGCGCCCTGGGACAGAACACTGAAGCTTTCTTT. Translation gives CASSALGQNTEAFF.

The rearrangement links TRBV4-1 to TRBJ1-1, with 7 bases identical to TRBD1. J was trimmed by 4 bases and V by 0 bases; bases with no gene match: 2. This CDR3 spans 14 amino acids. Germline V gene sequence: CDR1 MGHRA, CDR2 YSYEKL. For the CDR3, the DNA is TGCGCCAGCAGCCAAGACGACAGGGTCACTGAAGCTTTCTTT. It specifies CASSQDDRVTEAFF.